In this sample, the clone carrying this T cell receptor (beta chain) turned up a few times. Its antigen is as yet unknown. The data were obtained in a study of CD8+ T cells in alopecia areata. Alopecia areata patients gave lesional scalp punch biopsies and peripheral blood samples. RNA was isolated and reverse transcribed to cDNA, the sequencing template. The assay was immunoSEQ multiplex PCR, and TCRdb's table has in-frame clones only and misses some. This sample has 65,000 to 100,000 clones, with roughly half found just once. Between the trimmed V and J ends, which lost 8 bases and 8 bases, there was a span of 22 bases. Looked up from germline, CDR1 is SQVTM and CDR2 is ANQGSEA. The CDR3 is 14 residues long. Regarding the study as a whole: Between patients, shared TCR sequences were less clear than in mice. This was possibly due in part to HLA diversity in the patient population. Lesional scalp, notably in alopecia totalis/universalis, had clonality above that of normal scalp.

This sequence joins TRBV29-1 and TRBJ2-1, with a tentative D call TRBD2 (6 bases). Specimen: NKG2D-high CD8+ T cells sorted from blood. The origin of this receptor is a human donor with alopecia areata. The CDR3 bases are TGCAGCCTCCTCGGGGTGCTAGCGTTAGATGAGCAGTTCTTC. It specifies CSLLGVLALDEQFF.